The sequence of this TCR beta chain was determined in a study of T cells in Graves' hyperthyroidism and ophthalmopathy. Germline loops: CDR1 SQVTM, CDR2 ANQGSEA. The CDR3 loop spans 15 amino acids. V was shortened by 4 bases and J by 5 bases, with 20 bases between the two germline ends. The study enrolled patients aged 18 to 65 with newly diagnosed hyperthyroidism of under 2 months' duration. The table lists this clonotype with a count of one. There were TCR beta CDR3 regions amplified from RNA transcripts. The HTBI primer set drove a first-round RT-PCR of the TCR CDR3. TCRdb re-called the multiplex PCR reads through MiXCR, storing one row per CDR3 protein. Among hundreds of thousands of distinct CDR3 sequences listed, roughly 32% were seen once.

The specimen sequenced was blood. J is TRBJ2-5 and V is TRBV29-1; a weak D match, TRBD1 (6 bases). The clonotype was recovered from a woman in her 40s with Graves' hyperthyroidism. CDR3 residues: CSVVGSMRGSETQYF. DNA of the CDR3: TGCAGCGTTGTGGGATCGATGAGGGGGTCGGAGACCCAGTACTTC.